This T cell receptor (beta chain) appears in the sequencing data of a study of CD8 T cells in Susac syndrome. Remarks on this clonotype: The antigen is undetermined.

Sequencing targeted TCR beta in blood CD8+ and CD4+ T cells. CD8+ and CD4+ T cells were negatively isolated; TEMRA cells were FACS-enriched. Looked up from germline, CDR1 is MGHRA and CDR2 is YSYEKL. Trimming took off 6 bases at V and 2 bases at J, with 11 bases between the two ends. The CDR3 consists of 13 residues. The RNA input was roughly 0.45 to 1 ug, and it was reverse transcribed with random hexamers. Each CDR3 protein is one row after TCRdb ran MiXCR on the immunoSEQ multiplex PCR reads. The table has 200,000 or so distinct CDR3 sequences, 90% to 95% seen once; the top ten hold 0.085% to 0.095%. Study-wide findings and caveats: The relatively small number of individuals in the TCR sequencing and HLA analysis was acknowledged by the study.

The sample consisted of CD4+ T cells from PBMCs. The TCR originated in a human donor with multiple sclerosis. The J gene is TRBJ2-7, the V gene TRBV4-1; TRBD1 is a possible D gene (6 bases). This CDR3 is CASRGGTAYEQYF. The CDR3 DNA is TGCGCCAGCAGAGGGGGAACGGCCTACGAGCAGTACTTC.